The next 4 T cell receptor beta chains were all read from a single sample in a study of T cell responses to AZD1222 COVID-19 vaccine. The table came from immunoSEQ multiplex PCR; TCRdb's copy has only in-frame clones and leaves some out. This table has some 140,000 clones, 92% appearing once. Sequencing used peripheral blood, obtained on day 0 of AZD1222 vaccination. The receptor set was obtained from an adult in good health.

V and J are TRBV29-1 and TRBJ1-5; D gene uncertain. This CDR3 is 13 amino acids long. V was shortened by 5 bases and J by 3 bases, with 11 bases between the two germline ends. CDR1 is SQVTM and CDR2 is ANQGSEA in the germline V gene. The CDR3 DNA reads as TGCAGCGTTTCGGAGAACCCCAATCAGCCCCAGCATTTT. It yields the protein CSVSENPNQPQHF.

The chain couples TRBV6-2 or TRBV6-3 to TRBJ1-5; 10 nucleotides line up with TRBD1. This CDR3 comprises 16 residues. CDR1 is MNHEY, CDR2 SVGEGT, per germline. V lost 1 base, J lost 3 bases, and 3 bases stayed unmatched. The CDR3: CASSYLTGGPNQPQHF. The CDR3 DNA is TGTGCCAGCAGTTACTTGACAGGGGGCCCCAATCAGCCCCAGCATTTT.

The V gene is TRBV2, the J gene TRBJ2-3, with D uncertain. This CDR3 has 12 amino acids. Germline assignment: CDR1 SNHLY and CDR2 FYNNEI. V was trimmed by 2 bases and J by 7 bases, leaving 7 bases between them. CDR3 loop: CASSENSNTQYF. The CDR3 DNA reads as TGTGCCAGCAGTGAAAACAGCAATACGCAGTATTTT.

This rearrangement joins TRBV3-1 (or the pseudogene TRBV3-2) to TRBJ1-5, with D possibly being TRBD1 (5 bases). In germline, CDR1 is LGHDT, CDR2 YNNKEL (reference sequence). V was cut by 1 base and J by 2 bases, with 6 bases left in between. The CDR3 totals 14 residues. CDR3 DNA: TGTGCCAGCAGCCAAGCACAGGGCAATCAGCCCCAGCATTTT. Translation gives CASSQAQGNQPQHF.